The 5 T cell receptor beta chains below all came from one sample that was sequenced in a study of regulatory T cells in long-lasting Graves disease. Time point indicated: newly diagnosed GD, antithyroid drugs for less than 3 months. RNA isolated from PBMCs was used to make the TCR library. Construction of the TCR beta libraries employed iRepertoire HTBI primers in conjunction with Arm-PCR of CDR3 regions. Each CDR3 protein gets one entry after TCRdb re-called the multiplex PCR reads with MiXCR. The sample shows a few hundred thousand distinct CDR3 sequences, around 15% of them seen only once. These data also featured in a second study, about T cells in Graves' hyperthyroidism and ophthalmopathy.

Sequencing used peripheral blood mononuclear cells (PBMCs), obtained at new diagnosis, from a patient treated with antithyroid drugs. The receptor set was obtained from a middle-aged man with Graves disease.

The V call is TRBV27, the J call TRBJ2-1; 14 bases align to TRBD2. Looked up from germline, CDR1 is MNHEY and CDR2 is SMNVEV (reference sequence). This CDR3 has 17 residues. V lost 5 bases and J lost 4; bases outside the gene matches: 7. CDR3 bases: TGTGCCAGCAGTACTAGACTAGCGGGGGGGTCGTACAATGAGCAGTTCTTC. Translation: CASSTRLAGGSYNEQFF.

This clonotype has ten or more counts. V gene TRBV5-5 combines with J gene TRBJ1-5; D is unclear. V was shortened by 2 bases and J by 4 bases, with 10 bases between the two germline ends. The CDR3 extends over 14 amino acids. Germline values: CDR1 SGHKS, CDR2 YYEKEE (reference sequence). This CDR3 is CASSFASGNQPQHF. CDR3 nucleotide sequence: TGTGCCAGCAGCTTTGCCTCGGGGAATCAGCCCCAGCATTTT.

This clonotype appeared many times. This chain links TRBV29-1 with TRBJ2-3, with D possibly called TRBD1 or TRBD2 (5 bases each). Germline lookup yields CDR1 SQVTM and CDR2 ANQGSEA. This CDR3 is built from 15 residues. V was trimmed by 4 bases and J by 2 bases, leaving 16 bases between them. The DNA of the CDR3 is TGCAGCGTTGTCGTGGGACGGATCCACACAGATACGCAGTATTTT. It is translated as CSVVVGRIHTDTQYF.

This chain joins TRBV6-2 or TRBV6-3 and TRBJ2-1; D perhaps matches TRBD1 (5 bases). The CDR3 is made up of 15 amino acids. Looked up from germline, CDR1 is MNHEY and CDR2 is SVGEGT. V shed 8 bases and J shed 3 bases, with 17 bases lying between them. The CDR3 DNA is TGTGCCAGCCAAGGGGTACTCTCCAACTACAATGAGCAGTTCTTC. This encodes CASQGVLSNYNEQFF.

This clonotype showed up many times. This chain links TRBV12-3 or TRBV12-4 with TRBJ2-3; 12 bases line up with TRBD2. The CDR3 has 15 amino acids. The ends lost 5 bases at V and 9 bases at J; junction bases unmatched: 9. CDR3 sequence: CASSLLAGGRGTQYF. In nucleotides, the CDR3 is TGTGCCAGCAGTCTTCTAGCGGGGGGGCGGGGAACGCAGTATTTT.